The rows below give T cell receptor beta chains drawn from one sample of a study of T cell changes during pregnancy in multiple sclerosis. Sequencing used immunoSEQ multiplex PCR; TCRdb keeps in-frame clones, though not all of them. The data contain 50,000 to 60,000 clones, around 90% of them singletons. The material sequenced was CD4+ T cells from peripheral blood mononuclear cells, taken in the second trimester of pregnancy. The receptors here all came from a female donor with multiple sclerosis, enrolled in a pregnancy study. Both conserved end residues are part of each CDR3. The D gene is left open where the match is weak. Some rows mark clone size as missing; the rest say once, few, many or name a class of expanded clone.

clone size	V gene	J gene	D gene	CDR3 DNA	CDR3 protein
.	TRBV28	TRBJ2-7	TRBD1	TGTGCCAGCAGTTCCCGGGACAGGGGGGGTCGGGAGCAGTACTTC	CASSSRDRGGREQYF
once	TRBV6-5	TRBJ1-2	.	TGTGCCAGCAGTAGGGGGAGTACTGGCTACACCTTC	CASSRGSTGYTF
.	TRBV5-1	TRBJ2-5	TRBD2	TGCGCCAGCCGAAGACTAGCCGGAGATATGACCCAGTACTTC	CASRRLAGDMTQYF
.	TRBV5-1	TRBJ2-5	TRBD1	TGCGCCAGCAGCCCAGGACAGGGTGCCCAAGAGACCCAGTACTTC	CASSPGQGAQETQYF
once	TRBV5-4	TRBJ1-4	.	TGTGCCAGCAGCTCTCAGGGGACCCCTAATGAAAAACTGTTTTTT	CASSSQGTPNEKLFF
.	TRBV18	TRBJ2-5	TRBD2	TGTGCCAGCTCACCACCAGGATCTAGCGGGACCCAAGAGACCCAGTACTTC	CASSPPGSSGTQETQYF
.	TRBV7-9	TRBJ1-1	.	TGTGCCAGCAGCTTAGGAAAGGGAGGGACTGAAGCTTTCTTT	CASSLGKGGTEAFF
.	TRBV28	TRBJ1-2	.	TGTGCCAGCAGTTCAAACGAACCTCGGGGCTATGGCTACACCTTC	CASSSNEPRGYGYTF
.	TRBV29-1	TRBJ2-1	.	TGCAGCGTTAGTACTCAGGGGGGTGAGCAGTTCTTC	CSVSTQGGEQFF
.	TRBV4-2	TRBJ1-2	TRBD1	TGTGCCAGCAGCCAAGTCACCCCGGGACAGAAGTATGGCTACACCTTC	CASSQVTPGQKYGYTF
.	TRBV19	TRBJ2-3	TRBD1	TGTGCCAGTAGTATGGCCGCAGGGGGCCCAGATACGCAGTATTTT	CASSMAAGGPDTQYF
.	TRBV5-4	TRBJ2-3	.	TGTGCCAGCAGCTTGGCGTCCCTCCCGGGCACAGATACGCAGTATTTT	CASSLASLPGTDTQYF
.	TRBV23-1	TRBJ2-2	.	TGCGCCAGCAGTCCCGGCAGGACGAACACCGGGGAGCTGTTTTTT	CASSPGRTNTGELFF
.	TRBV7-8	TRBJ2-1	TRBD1	TGTGCCAGCAGCTCCGACAGGGTATCCTACAATGAGCAGTTCTTC	CASSSDRVSYNEQFF
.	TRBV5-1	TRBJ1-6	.	TGCGCCAGCAGCGCGGAACTTAATTCACCCCTCCACTTT	CASSAELNSPLHF